This T cell receptor beta chain comes out of a study of OX40 agonist ivuxolimab in advanced cancers. Across the study: The patients received agonistic anti-OX40 (CD134) antibody ivuxolimab. Partial responses occurred in Three dose-escalation patients, one with hepatocellular carcinoma and two with cutaneous melanoma.

The CDR3 has 13 amino acids. V lost 0 bases to trimming and J lost 2 bases, with 4 bases between them. Germline CDR1 SGDLS, CDR2 YYNGEE. Patients with a history of autoimmune disease or on systemic immunosuppression were excluded. Baseline, cycle 4 day 1, and cycle 7 day 1 were the blood sampling points. Method: immunoSEQ multiplex PCR; TCRdb's copy keeps in-frame clones and lacks some. The table records 9,500 to 12,000 clones, around 84% of them present only once. The sequences come from CD4+ or CD8+ T cells sorted from blood, collected in a trial of the OX40 agonist ivuxolimab. The chain carries TRBV9 and TRBJ2-3; D is unresolved. This TCR was sampled from an adult with an advanced solid tumor such as melanoma, head and neck, liver or kidney cancer. The CDR3 region has the DNA TGTGCCAGCAGCGTAGGCATCACAGATACGCAGTATTTT. Its translation: CASSVGITDTQYF.